This is a list of T cell receptor beta chains from one sample in a study of cytotoxic CD8 clonotypes in ibrutinib-treated CLL. Produced via immunoSEQ multiplex PCR; TCRdb's table is partial and in-frame only. The sample includes approximately 100,000 clones, approximately 78% of them seen just once. The input for sequencing was PBMCs, taken after 12 months of ibrutinib treatment. The receptors were gathered from a human donor with chronic lymphocytic leukemia. The CDR3 runs from the conserved cysteine through the conserved F or W. Each record gives: J gene, CDR3 length, clone size, V gene, D gene, CDR3 protein, CDR3 DNA. The D gene is left open where the match is weak. Clone size is not always given. Where it is, it says once, few, many or a class for expanded clones.

TRBJ2-7	15	-	TRBV9	TRBD1	CASSPGQGVVYEQYF	TGTGCCAGCAGCCCGGGACAGGGGGTTGTCTACGAGCAGTACTTC
TRBJ2-1	15	-	TRBV19	-	CASSPAQLSYNEQFF	TGTGCCAGTAGCCCCGCACAGCTCTCCTACAATGAGCAGTTCTTC
TRBJ1-1	15	-	TRBV29-1	-	CSVSLGLTMNTEAFF	TGCAGCGTCAGCCTCGGACTTACGATGAACACTGAAGCTTTCTTT
TRBJ1-2	14	few	TRBV2	TRBD1	CASSSGQGEGGYTF	TGTGCCAGCAGTTCCGGACAGGGTGAGGGTGGCTACACCTTC
TRBJ2-1	13	-	TRBV2	-	CASRDNGGREQFF	TGTGCCAGCAGGGACAATGGGGGTCGGGAGCAGTTCTTC
TRBJ1-6	13	few	TRBV30	-	CAWSRPPYLPLHF	TGTGCCTGGAGTAGGCCTCCATACTTACCCCTCCACTTT
TRBJ2-1	16	-	TRBV11-3	-	CASSLPPPAVYNEQFF	TGTGCCAGCAGCTTACCCCCCCCAGCGGTTTACAATGAGCAGTTCTTC
TRBJ1-6	14	-	TRBV28	-	CASRTGGSGSPLHF	TGTGCCAGCAGGACGGGGGGGTCGGGATCACCCCTCCACTTT
TRBJ2-4	13	-	TRBV9	-	CASSVWPRASRLF	TGTGCCAGCAGCGTATGGCCCAGGGCTAGCAGGCTATTC
TRBJ2-3	16	-	TRBV28	TRBD2	CASGPGLAVNTDTQYF	TGTGCCAGCGGCCCGGGACTAGCGGTTAACACAGATACGCAGTATTTT
TRBJ2-6	17	-	TRBV11-3	-	CASSFEVGGSGANVLTF	TGTGCCAGCAGCTTCGAGGTGGGGGGCTCTGGGGCCAACGTCCTGACTTTC
TRBJ2-4	15	once	TRBV29-1	TRBD1	CSVDPGTGGKNIQYF	TGCAGCGTCGACCCCGGGACAGGGGGTAAGAACATTCAGTACTTC
TRBJ2-3	15	-	TRBV7-8	-	CASSSRGVTTDTQYF	TGTGCCAGCAGCTCGAGGGGGGTTACCACAGATACGCAGTATTTT
TRBJ2-2	14	-	TRBV6-4	-	CASSDSGRGPELFF	TGTGCCAGCAGTGACTCGGGGCGGGGCCCGGAGCTGTTTTTT
TRBJ2-5	15	-	TRBV5-4	TRBD2	CASSFPTSGGETQYF	TGTGCCAGCAGTTTCCCGACTAGCGGGGGTGAGACCCAGTACTTC
TRBJ2-6	15	-	TRBV11-1	-	CASSRQTPGVNVLTF	TGTGCCAGCAGTCGTCAGACCCCTGGGGTCAACGTCCTGACTTTC
TRBJ1-1	13	-	TRBV7-9	-	CASSLVWTAGAFF	TGTGCCAGCAGCTTAGTATGGACAGCCGGGGCTTTCTTT
TRBJ2-5	15	few	TRBV6-1	-	CASISERSYQETQYF	TGTGCCAGCATCTCCGAGCGGTCGTACCAAGAGACCCAGTACTTC
TRBJ1-6	15	few	TRBV28	-	CASHPRGMGNSPLHF	TGTGCCAGCCACCCTCGGGGGATGGGTAATTCACCCCTCCACTTT
TRBJ1-2	16	-	TRBV7-2	TRBD1	CASSLLGPSGGHGYTF	TGTGCCAGCAGCTTACTGGGTCCGTCAGGGGGCCATGGCTACACCTTC
TRBJ2-2	12	-	TRBV5-1	-	CASSLNTGELFF	TGCGCCAGCAGCTTAAACACCGGGGAGCTGTTTTTT
TRBJ1-1	13	-	TRBV30	TRBD1	CAWNRGTNTEAFF	TGTGCCTGGAACAGGGGTACGAACACTGAAGCTTTCTTT
TRBJ2-6	15	-	TRBV27	-	CASSFFSSGANVLTF	TGTGCCAGCAGTTTTTTCAGCTCTGGGGCCAACGTCCTGACTTTC
TRBJ1-5	14	-	TRBV6-5	-	CASSYRPGNQPQHF	TGTGCCAGCAGTTACCGGCCAGGGAATCAGCCCCAGCATTTT
TRBJ1-3	14	few	TRBV19	TRBD1	CASSSTGSGNTIYF	TGTGCCAGTAGCTCGACAGGGTCAGGAAACACCATATATTTT
TRBJ1-3	17	once	TRBV9	-	CASSVGLGLSSGNTIYF	TGTGCCAGCAGCGTAGGCTTGGGTCTTTCCTCTGGAAACACCATATATTTT
TRBJ2-1	13	-	TRBV9	TRBD1	CASSPVQGNEQFF	TGTGCCAGCAGCCCTGTACAGGGGAATGAGCAGTTCTTC
TRBJ2-5	17	-	TRBV13	TRBD2	CASSLGVSGGGQETQYF	TGTGCCAGCAGCTTAGGAGTTAGCGGGGGGGGTCAAGAGACCCAGTACTTC
TRBJ1-5	17	-	TRBV19	TRBD1	CASSITGGVVLGQPQHF	TGTGCCAGTAGTATAACAGGGGGCGTAGTGCTCGGTCAGCCCCAGCATTTT
TRBJ1-1	14	-	TRBV5-1	TRBD1	CASSLGTGATEAFF	TGCGCCAGCAGCTTGGGGACAGGGGCCACTGAAGCTTTCTTT
TRBJ1-2	11	-	TRBV2	-	CASRQSYGYTF	TGTGCCAGCCGACAGTCCTATGGCTACACCTTC
TRBJ2-7	11	-	TRBV30	-	CAWSVLDEQYF	TGTGCCTGGAGTGTACTTGACGAGCAGTACTTC
TRBJ2-7	14	-	TRBV28	-	CASSFPGTVKEQYF	TGTGCCAGCAGTTTCCCGGGGACGGTGAAAGAGCAGTACTTC
TRBJ1-2	17	-	TRBV5-1	TRBD1	CASSSLQGAGTGYGYTF	TGCGCCAGCAGCTCCCTGCAGGGGGCTGGGACTGGCTATGGCTACACCTTC
TRBJ2-5	14	few	TRBV6-6	TRBD1	CASKLGQTQETQYF	TGTGCCAGCAAACTGGGACAGACCCAAGAGACCCAGTACTTC
TRBJ1-5	15	-	TRBV6-1	TRBD1	CASSDGQASNQPQHF	TGTGCCAGCAGTGACGGACAGGCGAGCAATCAGCCCCAGCATTTT
TRBJ2-3	14	-	TRBV29-1	TRBD1	CSVRGQGAKDTQYF	TGCAGCGTACGCGGCCAGGGGGCGAAAGATACGCAGTATTTT
TRBJ1-5	13	-	TRBV9	-	CASSPGEIQPQHF	TGTGCCAGCAGCCCAGGTGAAATTCAGCCCCAGCATTTT
TRBJ1-2	11	-	TRBV20-1	-	CSARLGGTHTF	TGCAGTGCTCGTCTAGGGGGAACCCACACCTTC
TRBJ2-2	17	-	TRBV9	TRBD2	CASSVGASGGLTGELFF	TGTGCCAGCAGCGTAGGGGCTAGCGGGGGCCTCACCGGGGAGCTGTTTTTT